The 25 T cell receptor beta chains below were found in one sample sequenced in a study of cytomegalovirus exposure and HLA in healthy donors. PCR involved 60 Vbeta and 13 Jbeta primers. Here immunoSEQ multiplex PCR was the method, and the copy in TCRdb shows in-frame clones only, minus some. Here the sample spans 110,000 to 150,000 clones, less than 85% being singletons. The sequencing input was PBMCs. The origin of the receptors is a man aged 18 to 30 in good health and CMV-seropositive.

The chain is built from TRBV29-1 and TRBJ2-1, with 10 bases matching TRBD2. Germline-derived CDR1 and CDR2 are SQVTM and ANQGSEA. Trimming cost V 4 bases and J 0 bases; bases outside gene matches: 15. CDR3 size: 19 residues. The CDR3 sequence: CSVARGSGRGKRSYNEQFF. CDR3 coding DNA: TGCAGCGTTGCCCGGGGGAGCGGGAGGGGGAAACGCTCCTACAATGAGCAGTTCTTC.

The CDR3 DNA is TGCGCCAGCAGCCAAGGACGGGCAGGGGGCAGTGAGACCCAGTACTTC. It is translated as CASSQGRAGGSETQYF. V is TRBV4-1 and J is TRBJ2-5; 8 positions agree with TRBD1. The V segment lost 1 base and the J segment 5 bases; nucleotides outside the gene matches: 9. The CDR3 covers 16 residues. Germline lookup yields CDR1 MGHRA and CDR2 YSYEKL.

This clone was detected only once. This chain connects TRBV7-2 to TRBJ1-2; perhaps TRBD1 as D (6 bases). Trimming left V 1 base short and J 5 bases short, with 8 bases between. The CDR3 spans 13 residues. Germline V CDR1 and CDR2: SGHTA, FQGNSA. CDR3 bases: TGTGCCAGCAGCTTAGACAGGGAATATGGCTACACCTTC. Protein: CASSLDREYGYTF.

The chain links TRBV7-9 to TRBJ2-1; TRBD1 matches at 10 bases. V dropped 5 bases and J dropped 1; count of bases not matched to a gene: 5. CDR3 length: 16 amino acids. Germline CDR1 is SEHNR and CDR2 is FQNEAQ (reference sequence). The CDR3 DNA sequence: TGTGCCAGCAGCCGCGGGACAGGGGAGTCCTACAATGAGCAGTTCTTC. Its translation is CASSRGTGESYNEQFF. Drawing the rest from reference TRBV7-9 and TRBJ2-1, the complete variable domain is DTGVSQNPRHKITKRGQNVTFRCDPISEHNRLYWYRQTLGQGPEFLTYFQNEAQLEKSRLLSDRFSAERPKGSFSTLEIQRTEQGDSAMYLCASSRGTGESYNEQFFGPGTRLTVL.

This clone occurred once. The chain recombines TRBV13 with TRBJ1-1, with 8 bases lining up with TRBD1. The CDR3 consists of 17 residues. V dropped 7 bases and J dropped 4; count of bases not matched to a gene: 17. CDR1 and CDR2 (germline): PRHDT, FYEKMQ (reference sequence). The CDR3 coding sequence is TGTGCCAGCAACCCAGGCAGGGGGCTTCCAGGGGGCACTGAAGCTTTCTTT. The encoded protein is CASNPGRGLPGGTEAFF.

As regards this clone: The same CDR3 also results from other DNA sequences found in this sample. The V and J genes are TRBV6-1 and TRBJ2-7; TRBD1 agrees at 12 bases. The germline V gene has CDR1 MNHNS and CDR2 SASEGT. V gave up 4 bases and J gave up 5 bases; unmatched junction bases: 12. The CDR3 runs 17 residues. As DNA, the CDR3 is TGTGCCAGCAGTGCCCAGAAGGGACAGGGGGCAGGTGACGAGCAGTACTTC. This gives the protein CASSAQKGQGAGDEQYF.

This clone has just a few counts. The chain recombines TRBV21-1 with TRBJ2-5; the table's D call, TRBD2, was not checked against the DNA. TRBV21-1 is designated a pseudogene. The CDR3 has 21 amino acids. Here the CDR3 reads CASSKSMGTSGREAYQETQYF. The CDR3 DNA follows: TGTGCCAGCAGTAAGAGCATGGGGACTAGCGGGCGGGAGGCCTACCAAGAGACCCAGTACTTC.

This rearrangement joins TRBV19 to TRBJ2-5, with 9 bases lining up with TRBD1. Trimming removed 5 bases from V and 5 bases from J; junction bases left unmatched: 9. The CDR3 covers 15 residues. Germline V gives CDR1 LNHDA, CDR2 SQIVND (reference sequence). CDR3 sequence reads: CASSSRDRAIETQYF. DNA of the CDR3: TGTGCCAGTAGTTCTCGGGACAGGGCGATTGAGACCCAGTACTTC.

The V and J genes are TRBV4-1 and TRBJ2-2; D might be TRBD2 (6 bases). The CDR3 totals 13 residues. With 3 bases removed from V and 4 bases from J, the gap between germline ends came to 6 bases. The germline gives CDR1 MGHRA, CDR2 YSYEKL. The CDR3 region has the DNA TGCGCCAGCAGCCAGGGGGGCACCGGGGAGCTGTTTTTT. Translating gives CASSQGGTGELFF.

As regards this clone: Other DNA sequences in this specimen translate into the identical CDR3. This chain links TRBV19 with TRBJ2-2; TRBD2 matches at 10 bases. This CDR3 is built from 15 residues. V lost 5 bases and J lost 1; bases outside the gene matches: 1. The germline V gene has CDR1 LNHDA and CDR2 SQIVND (reference sequence). The chain's CDR3 is CASSLAGGNTGELFF. DNA for the CDR3: TGTGCCAGTAGTTTAGCGGGAGGGAACACCGGGGAGCTGTTTTTT.

This rearrangement joins TRBV7-6 to TRBJ2-1; TRBD2 agrees at 9 bases. This CDR3 is built from 18 residues. Germline assignment: CDR1 SGHVS and CDR2 FNYEAQ. Trimming at V came to 1 base and at J to 4 bases, leaving 11 bases not matched to a gene. The CDR3 here is CASSLVPGSGGTYNEQFF. DNA for the CDR3: TGTGCCAGCAGCTTAGTCCCTGGCAGCGGGGGGACATACAATGAGCAGTTCTTC.

The rearrangement uses TRBV19 and TRBJ1-3, with no clear D. The CDR3 consists of 16 residues. Trimming took 1 base from V and 3 from J, leaving 13 bases between them. Germline assignment: CDR1 LNHDA and CDR2 SQIVND (reference sequence). The CDR3 DNA follows: TGTGCCAGTAGTATAGGAGTCGACTTAGATGGAAACACCATATATTTT. Residues: CASSIGVDLDGNTIYF.

The chain couples TRBV5-1 to TRBJ1-2, with a possible D match to TRBD1 (6 bases). Germline CDR1 is SGHRS and CDR2 is YFSETQ. The length of the CDR3 is 16 residues. Trimming took 5 bases from V and 5 from J, leaving 22 bases between them. CDR3 sequence (DNA): TGCGCCAGCAGTCGACAAACTACAGGGTTCTTTTATGGCTACACCTTC. Translation gives CASSRQTTGFFYGYTF.

A single count supports this clone. This rearrangement joins TRBV5-1 to TRBJ2-7; D gene uncertain. V was clipped by 0 bases and J by 3 bases, with 10 bases between them. The germline gives CDR1 SGHRS, CDR2 YFSETQ. There are 14 residues in the CDR3. The CDR3 region is CASSLAGYIYEQYF. The CDR3 bases are TGCGCCAGCAGCTTGGCAGGATATATCTACGAGCAGTACTTC.

The chain joins TRBV7-2 to TRBJ1-2; 8 positions match TRBD1. The CDR3 runs to 16 residues. Germline assignment: CDR1 SGHTA and CDR2 FQGNSA. Trimming at V came to 4 bases and at J to 1 base, leaving 8 bases not matched to a gene. CDR3 amino acids: CASSSRQGRSNYGYTF. The CDR3 DNA reads as TGTGCCAGCAGCTCCCGACAGGGGCGCAGTAACTATGGCTACACCTTC.

The rearrangement uses TRBV4-1 and TRBJ2-7, with 8 bases lining up with TRBD1. Germline CDR1 and CDR2: MGHRA and YSYEKL. The CDR3 extends over 15 amino acids. Unmatched junction bases numbered 2, after V lost 1 base and J lost 0 bases. CDR3 sequence (DNA): TGCGCCAGCAGCCAAGGTGACAGGGGCTCCTACGAGCAGTACTTC. It translates to CASSQGDRGSYEQYF.

This clone was seen a few times. The gene calls are TRBV19 and TRBJ1-5; 7 nucleotides agree with TRBD1. The CDR3 length is 15 residues. The junction had 7 bases not matched to a gene; V was cut back by 6 bases and J by 2 bases. The germline V gene has CDR1 LNHDA and CDR2 SQIVND (reference sequence). CDR3 in amino acids: CASRLDRSGNQPQHF. The CDR3 DNA sequence: TGTGCCAGTAGACTGGACAGGTCGGGCAATCAGCCCCAGCATTTT.

V and J are TRBV28 and TRBJ2-7, with TRBD1 as a possible D gene (5 bases). V dropped 6 bases and J dropped 4 bases, with 16 bases sitting between them. This CDR3 comprises 14 residues. CDR1 and CDR2 (germline): MDHEN, SYDVKM. This chain's CDR3 is CASSFSKGVYEQYF. The CDR3 DNA reads TGTGCCAGCAGCTTTAGTAAAGGGGTTTACGAGCAGTACTTC.

The chain uses TRBV5-1 and TRBJ2-7; TRBD2 is a possible D gene (6 bases). The CDR3 runs to 13 residues. Germline CDR1 and CDR2: SGHRS and YFSETQ. Trimming left V 2 bases short and J 2 bases short, with 8 bases between. The CDR3 DNA is TGCGCCAGCAGCTTTAGCGGACCCTACGAGCAGTACTTC. Its protein is CASSFSGPYEQYF.

This chain uses TRBV19 with TRBJ2-6, with 8 bases aligning to TRBD2. There are 18 residues in the CDR3. V lost 1 base to trimming and J lost 0 bases; unmatched junction nucleotides: 5. Germline V lookup: CDR1 LNHDA, CDR2 SQIVND (reference sequence). CDR3 sequence: CASSIAGGGLSGANVLTF. In DNA, the CDR3 is TGTGCCAGTAGTATAGCGGGAGGGGGGCTCTCTGGGGCCAACGTCCTGACTTTC. The whole variable domain, filled in from reference TRBV19 and TRBJ2-6, reads DGGITQSPKYLFRKEGQNVTLSCEQNLNHDAMYWYRQDPGQGLRLIYYSQIVNDFQKGDIAEGYSVSREKKESFPLTVTSAQKNPTAFYLCASSIAGGGLSGANVLTFGAGSRLTVL.

The chain carries TRBV12-5 and TRBJ1-5; 9 bases fit TRBD1. The CDR3 covers 16 residues. Looked up from germline, CDR1 is LGHNT and CDR2 is FRNRAP. V was clipped by 6 bases and J by 2 bases; unmatched bases: 8. The CDR3 bases are TGTGCTAGTGGAATCTGGACAGGGGATGGCAATCAGCCCCAGCATTTT. It encodes CASGIWTGDGNQPQHF.

The chain has TRBV7-9 and TRBJ1-4; D gene uncertain. Germline assignment: CDR1 SEHNR and CDR2 FQNEAQ (reference sequence). The CDR3 runs 14 residues. V was clipped by 5 bases and J by 7 bases, with 14 bases between them. The CDR3 protein is CASSVASKSEKLFF. In DNA, the CDR3 is TGTGCCAGCAGCGTTGCGAGCAAATCTGAAAAACTGTTTTTT.

The chain employs TRBV4-2 and TRBJ1-5, with 12 bases lining up with TRBD1. The V segment lost 5 bases and the J segment 11 bases; nucleotides outside the gene matches: 10. The CDR3 has 15 residues. Germline loops: CDR1 LGHNA, CDR2 YNFKEQ. The CDR3 here is CASSAGTGGEGSQHF. Written as DNA, the CDR3 is TGTGCCAGCAGCGCCGGGACAGGGGGCGAAGGGTCCCAGCATTTT.

The chain couples TRBV6-1 to TRBJ2-1; D possibly corresponds to TRBD2 (6 bases). CDR3 length: 14 amino acids. CDR1 and CDR2 from the germline V gene are MNHNS and SASEGT. Trimming shortened V by 8 bases and J by 1 base, and 12 bases separated the two germline ends. CDR3 nucleotides: TGTGCCAGCCTCCGGGGGTATTCCTACAATGAGCAGTTCTTC. Its protein is CASLRGYSYNEQFF.

This clone was recorded only once. J is TRBJ1-2 and V is TRBV4-2, with D possibly TRBD1 on 5 matching bases. V was trimmed by 0 bases and J by 0 bases, leaving 11 bases between them. The CDR3 contains 16 residues. The germline gives CDR1 LGHNA, CDR2 YNFKEQ. The CDR3 loop is CASSQERGLTNYGYTF. The DNA of the CDR3 is TGTGCCAGCAGCCAAGAAAGGGGCCTCACTAACTATGGCTACACCTTC.